In its sample, the clone carrying this TCR beta chain was seen once. This entry is derived from a study of blood T cell repertoires in COVID-19. The overall study: Collection of acute and convalescent COVID-19 samples took place in the United States, Italy and Spain. PBMCs, B-cell-depleted T cells, or T cells provided the cDNA or gDNA that made up the material.

In the original analysis: Cell counts per sample came from amplifying reference gene primers. TCRdb's table, derived via immunoSEQ multiplex PCR, lists solely in-frame clones and lacks some. The V and J calls and clone size are taken from that table; D and trimming were inferred from the DNA. The sample holds 27,000 or so clones; around nine tenths are singletons and the top ten take roughly 16%. The CDR3 has 18 residues. Germline V gene sequence: CDR1 MNHEY, CDR2 SVGEGT. V shed 6 bases, J shed 0 bases, and the junction held 10 bases outside the gene matches. The sequenced sample was peripheral blood. This TCR came from a human donor with active COVID-19. The donor label of this sample is uncertain. The chain employs TRBV6-2 or TRBV6-3 and TRBJ2-2; 10 bases line up with TRBD1. Here the CDR3 reads CASSNRQGAYPNTGELFF. The CDR3 nucleotides are TGTGCCAGCAGCAACCGACAGGGGGCTTACCCGAACACCGGGGAGCTGTTTTTT.